This TCR beta chain was observed in a study of a mutant IDH1 vaccine in newly diagnosed glioma. Measured with immunoSEQ multiplex PCR; TCRdb has only the in-frame clones, and not every one. The table includes roughly 70,000 clones, around 86% detected once. As to time point: baseline, week 1 (first vaccination visit). The sample's treatment: pre-vaccination baseline after standard-of-care therapy. The CDR3 is 16 amino acids. The V gene's germline CDR1 is KGHSH and CDR2 LQKENI. V dropped 6 bases and J dropped 0 bases, with 15 bases sitting between them. Sequencing was performed on PBMCs, taken from a glioma patient treated with radiotherapy, temozolomide or both. The gene calls are TRBV18 and TRBJ2-4; D possibly corresponds to TRBD1 (6 bases). This TCR derives from a man aged 30-40 years with glioma. CDR3 sequence (DNA): TGTGCCAGCTCGCGGGCTGGGGACATAGCCAAAAACATTCAGTACTTC. Protein product: CASSRAGDIAKNIQYF.